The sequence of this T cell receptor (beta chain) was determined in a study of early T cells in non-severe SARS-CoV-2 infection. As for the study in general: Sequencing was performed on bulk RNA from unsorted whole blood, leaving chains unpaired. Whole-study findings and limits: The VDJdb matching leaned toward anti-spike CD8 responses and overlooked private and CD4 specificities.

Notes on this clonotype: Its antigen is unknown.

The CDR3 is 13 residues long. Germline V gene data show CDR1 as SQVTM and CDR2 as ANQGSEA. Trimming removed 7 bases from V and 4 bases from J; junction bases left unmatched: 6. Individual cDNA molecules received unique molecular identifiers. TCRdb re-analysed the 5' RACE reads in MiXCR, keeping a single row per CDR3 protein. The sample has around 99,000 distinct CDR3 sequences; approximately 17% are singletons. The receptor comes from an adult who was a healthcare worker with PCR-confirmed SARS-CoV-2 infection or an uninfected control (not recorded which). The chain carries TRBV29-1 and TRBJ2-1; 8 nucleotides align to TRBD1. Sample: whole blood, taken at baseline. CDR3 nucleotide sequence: TGCAGCGCGGCCGGGACAGGTTACAATGAGCAGTTCTTC. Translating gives CSAAGTGYNEQFF.